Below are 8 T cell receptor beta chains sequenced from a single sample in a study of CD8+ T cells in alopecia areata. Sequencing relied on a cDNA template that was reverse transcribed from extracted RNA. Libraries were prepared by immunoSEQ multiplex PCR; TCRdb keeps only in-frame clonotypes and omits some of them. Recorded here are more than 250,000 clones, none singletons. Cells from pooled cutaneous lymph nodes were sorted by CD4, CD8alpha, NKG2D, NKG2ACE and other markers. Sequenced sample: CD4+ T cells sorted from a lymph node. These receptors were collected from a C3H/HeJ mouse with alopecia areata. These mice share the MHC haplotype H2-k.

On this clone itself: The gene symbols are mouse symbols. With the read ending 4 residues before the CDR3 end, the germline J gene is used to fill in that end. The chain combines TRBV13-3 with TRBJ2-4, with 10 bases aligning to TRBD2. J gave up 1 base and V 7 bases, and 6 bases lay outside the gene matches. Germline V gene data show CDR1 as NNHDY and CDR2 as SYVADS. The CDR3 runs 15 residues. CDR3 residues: CASASGLGGQNTLYF. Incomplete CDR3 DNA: TGTGCCAGCGCCTCAGGACTGGGGGGTCAAAAC. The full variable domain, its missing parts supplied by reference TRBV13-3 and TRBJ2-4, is EAAVTQSPRSKVAVTGGKVTLSCHQTNNHDYMYWYRQDTGHGLRLIHYSYVADSTEKGDIPDGYKASRPSQENFSLILELASLSQTAVYFCASASGLGGQNTLYFGAGTRLSVL.

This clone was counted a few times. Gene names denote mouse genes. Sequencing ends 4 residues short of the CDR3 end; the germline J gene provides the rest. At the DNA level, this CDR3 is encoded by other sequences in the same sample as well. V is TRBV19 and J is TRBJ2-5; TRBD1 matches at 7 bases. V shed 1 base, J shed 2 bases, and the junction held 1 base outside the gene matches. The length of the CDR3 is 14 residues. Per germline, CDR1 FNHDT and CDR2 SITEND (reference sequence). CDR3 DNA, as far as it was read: TGTGCCAGCAGTATACGGGACAGCCAAGAC. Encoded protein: CASSIRDSQD. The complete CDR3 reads CASSIRDSQDTQYF.

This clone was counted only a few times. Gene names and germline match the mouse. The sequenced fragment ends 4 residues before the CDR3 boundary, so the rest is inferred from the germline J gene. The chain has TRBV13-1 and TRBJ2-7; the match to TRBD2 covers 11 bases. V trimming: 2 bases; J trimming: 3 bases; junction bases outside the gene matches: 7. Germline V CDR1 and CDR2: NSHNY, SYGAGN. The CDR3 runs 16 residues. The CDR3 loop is CASSDQTGGGDYEQYF. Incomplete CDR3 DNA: TGTGCCAGCAGTGACCAGACTGGGGGGGGCGACTAT.

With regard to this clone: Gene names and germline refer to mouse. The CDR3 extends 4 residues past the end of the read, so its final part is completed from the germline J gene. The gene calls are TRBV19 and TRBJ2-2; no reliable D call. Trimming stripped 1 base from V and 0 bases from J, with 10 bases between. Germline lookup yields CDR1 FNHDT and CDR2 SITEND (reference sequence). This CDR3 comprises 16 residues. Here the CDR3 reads CASSIKQATNTGQLYF. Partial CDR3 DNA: TGTGCCAGCAGTATAAAGCAGGCAACAAACACCGGG.

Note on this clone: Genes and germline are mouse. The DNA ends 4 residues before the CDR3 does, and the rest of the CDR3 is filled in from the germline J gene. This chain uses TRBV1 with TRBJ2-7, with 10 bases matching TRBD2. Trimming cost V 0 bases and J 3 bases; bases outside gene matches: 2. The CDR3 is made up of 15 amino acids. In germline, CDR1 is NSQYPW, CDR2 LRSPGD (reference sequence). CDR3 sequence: CTCSADTGGGYEQYF. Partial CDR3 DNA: TGCACCTGCAGTGCAGATACTGGGGGGGGCTAT.

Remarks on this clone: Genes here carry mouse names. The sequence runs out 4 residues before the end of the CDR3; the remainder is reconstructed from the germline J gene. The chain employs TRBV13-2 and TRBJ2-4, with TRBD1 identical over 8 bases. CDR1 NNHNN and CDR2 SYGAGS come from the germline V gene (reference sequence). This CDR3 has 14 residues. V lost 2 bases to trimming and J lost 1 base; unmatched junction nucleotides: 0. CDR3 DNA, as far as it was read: TGTGCCAGCGGTGAGACAGGGGGTCAAAAC. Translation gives CASGETGGQN. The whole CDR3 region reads CASGETGGQNTLYF.

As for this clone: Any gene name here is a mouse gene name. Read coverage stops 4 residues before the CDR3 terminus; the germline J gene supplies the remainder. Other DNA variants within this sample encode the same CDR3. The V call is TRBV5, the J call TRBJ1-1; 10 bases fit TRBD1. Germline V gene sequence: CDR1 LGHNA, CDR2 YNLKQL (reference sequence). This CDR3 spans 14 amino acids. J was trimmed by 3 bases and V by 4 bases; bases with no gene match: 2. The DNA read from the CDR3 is TGTGCCAGCAGCCTCGGGACAGGGGACACA. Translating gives CASSLGTGDT. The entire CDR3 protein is CASSLGTGDTEVFF.

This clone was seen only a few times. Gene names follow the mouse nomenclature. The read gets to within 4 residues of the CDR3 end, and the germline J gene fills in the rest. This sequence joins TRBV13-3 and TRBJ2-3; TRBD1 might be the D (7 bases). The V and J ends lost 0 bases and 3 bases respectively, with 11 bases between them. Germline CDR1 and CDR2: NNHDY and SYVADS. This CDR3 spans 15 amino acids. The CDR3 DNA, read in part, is TGTGCCAGCAGTGATGAGGGGGCGGGAGCAGAA. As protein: CASSDEGAGAE. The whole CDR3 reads CASSDEGAGAETLYF.